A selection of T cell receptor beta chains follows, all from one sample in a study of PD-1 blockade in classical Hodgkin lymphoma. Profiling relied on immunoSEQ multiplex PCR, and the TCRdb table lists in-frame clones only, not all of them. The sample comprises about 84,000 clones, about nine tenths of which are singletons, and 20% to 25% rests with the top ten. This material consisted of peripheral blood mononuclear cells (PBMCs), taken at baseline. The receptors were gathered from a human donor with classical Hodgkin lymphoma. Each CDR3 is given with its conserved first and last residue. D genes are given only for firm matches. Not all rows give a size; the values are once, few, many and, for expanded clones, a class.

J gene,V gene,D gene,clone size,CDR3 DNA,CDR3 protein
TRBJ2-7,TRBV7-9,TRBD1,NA,TGTGCCAGCAGTTATTGGACAGGCGACTCCTACGAGCAGTACTTC,CASSYWTGDSYEQYF
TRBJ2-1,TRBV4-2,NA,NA,TGTGCCAGCAGCCCAGGGGAGGACAGCTCCTACAATGAGCAGTTCTTC,CASSPGEDSSYNEQFF
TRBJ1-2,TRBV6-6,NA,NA,TGTGCCAGCACCCAGACGCCCCGGGGCTATGGCTACACCTTC,CASTQTPRGYGYTF
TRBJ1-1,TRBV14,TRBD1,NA,TGTGCCAGCAGCCACCGGACAGGGAGAGACACTGAAGCTTTCTTT,CASSHRTGRDTEAFF
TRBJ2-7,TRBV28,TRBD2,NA,TGTGCCAGCAGTTTAATGACTAGCGGTGGCCACGAGCAGTACTTC,CASSLMTSGGHEQYF
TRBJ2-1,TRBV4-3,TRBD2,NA,TGCGCCAGCAGCCAAGATCTCCCGACTAGCGGGAGGGCAAATGAGCAGTTCTTC,CASSQDLPTSGRANEQFF
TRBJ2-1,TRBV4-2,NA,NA,TGTGCCAGCAGCCAAGATAATGGCCTAGCAAAACCCAATGAGCAGTTCTTC,CASSQDNGLAKPNEQFF
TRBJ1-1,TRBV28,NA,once,TGTGCCAGCAGTTCCCCAGGATGGGTTATGAACACTGAAGCTTTCTTT,CASSSPGWVMNTEAFF
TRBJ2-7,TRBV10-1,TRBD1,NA,TGCGCCAGCAGCAGGGACAGGGATGACTACGAGCAGTACTTC,CASSRDRDDYEQYF
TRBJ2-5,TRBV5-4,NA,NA,TGTGCCAGCAGCTTGGACGGGAAAACCCAGTACTTC,CASSLDGKTQYF
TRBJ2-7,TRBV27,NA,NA,TGTGCCAGCAGTTTAAGTCCAGGCGGGGTCTCCTACGAGCAGTACTTC,CASSLSPGGVSYEQYF
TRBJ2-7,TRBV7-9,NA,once,TGTGCCAGCAGCGCAGTGTCCCCTAGCTCCTACGAGCAGTACTTC,CASSAVSPSSYEQYF
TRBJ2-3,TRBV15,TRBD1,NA,TGTGCCACCTCGGACAGGGACCATGATACGCAGTATTTT,CATSDRDHDTQYF
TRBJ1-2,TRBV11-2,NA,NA,TGTGCCAGCAGCTTAGAGCACAGGCCCCTATATGGCTACACCTTC,CASSLEHRPLYGYTF
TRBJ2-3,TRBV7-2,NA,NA,TGTGCCAGCAGCTTAGTGACTGGGGTTTGGGGGTACACAGATACGCAGTATTTT,CASSLVTGVWGYTDTQYF
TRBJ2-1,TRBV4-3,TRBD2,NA,TGCGCCAGCAGCCAAGAAACTAGCGAGGGTAAGCAGTTCTTC,CASSQETSEGKQFF
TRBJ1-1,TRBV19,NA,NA,TGTGCCAGTAGTATTTGGTCAGGAGAAGCTTTCTTT,CASSIWSGEAFF
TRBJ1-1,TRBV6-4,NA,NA,TGTGCCAGCAGAGAGACAGCGATAACTGAAGCTTTCTTT,CASRETAITEAFF
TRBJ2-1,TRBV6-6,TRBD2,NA,TGTGCCAGCAGTTACGCTCTAGCGGGAGGTGAGCAGTTCTTC,CASSYALAGGEQFF
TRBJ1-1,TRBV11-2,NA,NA,TGTGCCAGCAGCCCGCGGGGCGGAGCACTCTACACTGAAGCTTTCTTT,CASSPRGGALYTEAFF
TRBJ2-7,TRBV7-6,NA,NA,TGTGCCAGCAGCTTAGAAGGTGCCAGGGGCGTCGAGCAGTACTTC,CASSLEGARGVEQYF
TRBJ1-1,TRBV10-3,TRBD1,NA,TGTGCCCGACCGGGACAGTTGAACACTGAAGCTTTCTTT,CARPGQLNTEAFF
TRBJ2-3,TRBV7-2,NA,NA,TGTGCCAGCAGCTCCCTGACTAGGAGGGAAACAGATACGCAGTATTTT,CASSSLTRRETDTQYF
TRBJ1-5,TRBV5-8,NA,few,TGTGCCAGCAGCTTGGCCCTGGGAAAACATCAGCCCCAGCATTTT,CASSLALGKHQPQHF
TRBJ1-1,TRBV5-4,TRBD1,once,TGTGCCAGCAGCGGGACAGGGGGGACGAACACTGAAGCTTTCTTT,CASSGTGGTNTEAFF
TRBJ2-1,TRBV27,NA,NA,TGTGCCAGCACAAGGGGGCGGGGCGTTGAGCAGTTCTTC,CASTRGRGVEQFF
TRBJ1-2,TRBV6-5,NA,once,TGTGCCAGCAGTTACTCGGGTGCGGATGGCTACACCTTC,CASSYSGADGYTF
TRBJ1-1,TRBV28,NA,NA,TGTGCCAGCAGGGGGAGGGGGAACACTGAAGCTTTCTTT,CASRGRGNTEAFF
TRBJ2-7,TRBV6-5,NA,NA,TGTGCCAGCAGTTACGGGCCAGGCGGAAGCTACGAGCAGTACTTC,CASSYGPGGSYEQYF
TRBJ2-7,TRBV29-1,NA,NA,TGCAGCGTTGATTCCCCATCCTCCTACGAGCAGTACTTC,CSVDSPSSYEQYF
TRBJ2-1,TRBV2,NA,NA,TGTGCCAGCAGTTCGGGACGCCCCGTACACAATGAGCAGTTCTTC,CASSSGRPVHNEQFF
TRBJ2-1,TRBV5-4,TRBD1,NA,TGTGCCAGCAGCTTGAGGGACAGGCACTACAATGAGCAGTTCTTC,CASSLRDRHYNEQFF
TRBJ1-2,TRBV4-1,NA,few,TGCGCCAGCAGCCAAGAGGACCTGGGAGGGTATGGCTACACCTTC,CASSQEDLGGYGYTF
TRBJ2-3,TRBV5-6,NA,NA,TGTGCCAGCAGCTTGGTGGACACATACATCACAGATACGCAGTATTTT,CASSLVDTYITDTQYF
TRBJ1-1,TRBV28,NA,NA,TGTGCCAGCAGCGCTCCTACAGGGGAAGCTTTCTTT,CASSAPTGEAFF
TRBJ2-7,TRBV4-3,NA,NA,TGCGCCAGCAGCCAGGAACTAGCCGGAACTCCCTACGAGCAGTACTTC,CASSQELAGTPYEQYF
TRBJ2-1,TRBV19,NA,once,TGTGCCAGTAGTATATCGATATTAACCTACAATGAGCAGTTCTTC,CASSISILTYNEQFF
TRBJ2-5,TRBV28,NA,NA,TGTGCCAGCAGTCCTCCTTTTCCAGAGACCCAGTACTTC,CASSPPFPETQYF
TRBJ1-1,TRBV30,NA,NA,TGTGCCTGGAGTGTTGGGGGGGCTTCTGAAGCTTTCTTT,CAWSVGGASEAFF